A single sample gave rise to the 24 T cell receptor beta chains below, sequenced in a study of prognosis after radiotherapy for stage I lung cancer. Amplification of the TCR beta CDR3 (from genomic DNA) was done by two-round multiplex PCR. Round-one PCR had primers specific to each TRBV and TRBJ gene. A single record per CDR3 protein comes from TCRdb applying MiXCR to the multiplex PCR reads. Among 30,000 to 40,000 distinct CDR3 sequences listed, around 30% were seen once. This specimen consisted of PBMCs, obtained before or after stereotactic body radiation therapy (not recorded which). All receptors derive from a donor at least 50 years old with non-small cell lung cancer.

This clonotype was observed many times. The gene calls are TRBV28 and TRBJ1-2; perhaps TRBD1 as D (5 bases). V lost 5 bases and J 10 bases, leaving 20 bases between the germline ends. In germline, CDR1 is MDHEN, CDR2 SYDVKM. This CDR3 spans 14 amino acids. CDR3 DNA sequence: TGTGCCAGCAGTCAATCGGGTGCAGGGCGTGACTACACCTTC. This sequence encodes CASSQSGAGRDYTF.

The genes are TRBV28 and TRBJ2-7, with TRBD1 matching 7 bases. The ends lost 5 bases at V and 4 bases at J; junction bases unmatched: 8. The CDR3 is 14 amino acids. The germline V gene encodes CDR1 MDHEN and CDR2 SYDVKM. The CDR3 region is CASSPFRDSYEQYF. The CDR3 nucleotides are TGTGCCAGCAGTCCTTTCCGGGACAGTTACGAGCAGTACTTC.

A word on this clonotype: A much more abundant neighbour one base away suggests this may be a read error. The DNA for the CDR3 is TGTGCCAGCAGTTACTCGGTTGGGACTAAAGATACCCAGTACTTC. Its protein is CASSYSVGTKDTQYF. The chain joins TRBV6-2 or TRBV6-3 to TRBJ2-5; 7 bases align to TRBD2. The germline gives CDR1 MNHEY, CDR2 SVGEGT. The CDR3 has 15 amino acids.

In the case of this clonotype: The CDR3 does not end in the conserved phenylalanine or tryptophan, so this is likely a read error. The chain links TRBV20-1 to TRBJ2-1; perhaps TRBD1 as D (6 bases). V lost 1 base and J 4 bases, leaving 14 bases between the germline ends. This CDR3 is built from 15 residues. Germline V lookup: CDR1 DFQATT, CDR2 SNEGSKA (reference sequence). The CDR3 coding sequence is TGCAGTGCTAGAGCGGGCGTGGGGGCATACAATGAGCAGTTCCTC. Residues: CSARAGVGAYNEQFL.

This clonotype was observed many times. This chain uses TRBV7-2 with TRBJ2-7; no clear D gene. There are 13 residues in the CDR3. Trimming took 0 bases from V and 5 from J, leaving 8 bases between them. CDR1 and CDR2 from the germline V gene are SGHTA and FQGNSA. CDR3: CASSLAYAHEQYF. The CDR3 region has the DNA TGTGCCAGCAGCTTAGCGTATGCGCACGAGCAGTACTTC.

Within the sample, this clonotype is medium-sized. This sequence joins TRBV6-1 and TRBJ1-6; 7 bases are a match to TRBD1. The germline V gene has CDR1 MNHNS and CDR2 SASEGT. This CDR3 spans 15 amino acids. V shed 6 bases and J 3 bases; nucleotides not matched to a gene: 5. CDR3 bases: TGTGCCAGCAGACCCGACAGGGACTATAATTCACCCCTCCACTTT. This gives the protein CASRPDRDYNSPLHF.

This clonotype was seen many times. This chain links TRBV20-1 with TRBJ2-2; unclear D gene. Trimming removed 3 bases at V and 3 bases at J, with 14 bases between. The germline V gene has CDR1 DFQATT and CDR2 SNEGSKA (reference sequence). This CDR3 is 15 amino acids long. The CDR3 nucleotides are TGCAGTGCTAGCGTTGGCCAACAGCACACCGGGGAGCTGTTTTTT. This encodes CSASVGQQHTGELFF.

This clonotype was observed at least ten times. CDR3 residues: CASSLYASSYNSPLHF. The CDR3 DNA reads TGTGCCAGCAGTCTTTACGCGAGCTCCTATAATTCACCCCTCCACTTT. V usage is TRBV2 and J usage is TRBJ1-6; D is undetermined. Germline loops: CDR1 SNHLY, CDR2 FYNNEI. This CDR3 has 16 residues. Deletions cut 5 bases from V and 0 bases from J, with 11 bases between.

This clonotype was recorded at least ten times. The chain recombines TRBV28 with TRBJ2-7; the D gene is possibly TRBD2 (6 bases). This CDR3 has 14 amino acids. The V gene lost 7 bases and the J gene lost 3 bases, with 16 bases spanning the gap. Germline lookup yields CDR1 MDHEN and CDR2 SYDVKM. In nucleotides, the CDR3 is TGTGCCAGCAAGAGGTCGGGGGTGTTCTACGAGCAGTACTTC. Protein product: CASKRSGVFYEQYF.

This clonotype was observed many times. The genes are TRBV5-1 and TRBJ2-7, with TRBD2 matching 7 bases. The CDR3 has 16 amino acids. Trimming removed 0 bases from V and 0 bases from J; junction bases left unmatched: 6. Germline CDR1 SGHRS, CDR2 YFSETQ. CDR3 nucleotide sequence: TGCGCCAGCAGCTTGGTTGGGAGGGGCCGCTCCTACGAGCAGTACTTC. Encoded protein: CASSLVGRGRSYEQYF.

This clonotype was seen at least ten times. CDR3 bases: TGCAGTGCGTGGGACAGCAACTATGGCTACACCTTC. This encodes CSAWDSNYGYTF. The chain is built from TRBV20-1 and TRBJ1-2, with 7 bases aligning to TRBD1. Germline CDR1 and CDR2: DFQATT and SNEGSKA (reference sequence). CDR3 length equals 12 residues. J was trimmed by 2 bases and V by 6 bases; bases with no gene match: 3.

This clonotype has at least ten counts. The chain's CDR3 is CSARDPGAWSNQPQHF. The CDR3 DNA follows: TGCAGTGCTAGAGACCCAGGGGCATGGAGCAATCAGCCCCAGCATTTT. The chain joins TRBV20-1 to TRBJ1-5, with TRBD1 as a possible D gene (6 bases). The CDR3 is 16 residues long. CDR1 is DFQATT and CDR2 is SNEGSKA in the germline V gene (reference sequence). Trimming left V 0 bases short and J 1 base short, with 13 bases between.

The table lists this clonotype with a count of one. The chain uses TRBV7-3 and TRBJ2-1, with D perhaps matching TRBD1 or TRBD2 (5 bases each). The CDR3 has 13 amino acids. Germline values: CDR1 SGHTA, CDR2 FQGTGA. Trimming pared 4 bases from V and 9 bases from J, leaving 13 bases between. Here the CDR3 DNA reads TGTGCCAGCAGCTGGGACGATGGTCTTGAGCAGTTCTTC. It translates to CASSWDDGLEQFF.

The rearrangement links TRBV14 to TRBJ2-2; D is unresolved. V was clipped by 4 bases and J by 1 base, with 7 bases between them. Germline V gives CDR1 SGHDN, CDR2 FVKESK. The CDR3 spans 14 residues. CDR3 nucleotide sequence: TGTGCCAGCAGCCGCAGGCAGAACACCGGGGAGCTGTTTTTT. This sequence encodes CASSRRQNTGELFF.

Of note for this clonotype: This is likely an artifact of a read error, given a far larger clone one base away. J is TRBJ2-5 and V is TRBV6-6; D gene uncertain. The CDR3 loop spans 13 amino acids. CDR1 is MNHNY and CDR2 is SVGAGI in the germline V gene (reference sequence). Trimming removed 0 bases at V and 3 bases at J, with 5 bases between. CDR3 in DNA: TGTGCCAGCAGTTACTCGTGCGAAGAGACCCAGTACTTC. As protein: CASSYSCEETQYF.

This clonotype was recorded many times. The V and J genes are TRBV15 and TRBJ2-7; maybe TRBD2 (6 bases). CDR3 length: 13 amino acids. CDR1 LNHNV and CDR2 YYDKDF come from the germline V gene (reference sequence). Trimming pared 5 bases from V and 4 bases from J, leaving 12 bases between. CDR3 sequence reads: CATSLPGEYEQYF. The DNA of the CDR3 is TGTGCCACCAGCCTCCCGGGGGAGTACGAGCAGTACTTC.

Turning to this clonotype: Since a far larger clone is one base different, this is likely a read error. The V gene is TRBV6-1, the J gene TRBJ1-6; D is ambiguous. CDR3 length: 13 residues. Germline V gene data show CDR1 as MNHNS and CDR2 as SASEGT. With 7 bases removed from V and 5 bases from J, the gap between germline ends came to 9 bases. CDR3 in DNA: TGTGCCAGCATTTTCGGGGATAATTCACCCCTCCACTTT. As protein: CASIFGDNSPLHF.

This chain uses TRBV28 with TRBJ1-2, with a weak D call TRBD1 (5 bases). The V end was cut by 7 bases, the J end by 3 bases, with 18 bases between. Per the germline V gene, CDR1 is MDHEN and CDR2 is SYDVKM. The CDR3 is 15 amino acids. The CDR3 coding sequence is TGTGCCAGCAAAACCGGGGCCCTAGGGTACTATGGCTACACCTTC. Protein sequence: CASKTGALGYYGYTF.

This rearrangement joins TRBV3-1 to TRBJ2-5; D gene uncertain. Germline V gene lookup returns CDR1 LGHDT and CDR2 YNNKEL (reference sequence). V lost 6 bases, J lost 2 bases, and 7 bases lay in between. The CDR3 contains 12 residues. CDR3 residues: CASRHTQETQYF. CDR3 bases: TGTGCCAGCAGACACACGCAAGAGACCCAGTACTTC.

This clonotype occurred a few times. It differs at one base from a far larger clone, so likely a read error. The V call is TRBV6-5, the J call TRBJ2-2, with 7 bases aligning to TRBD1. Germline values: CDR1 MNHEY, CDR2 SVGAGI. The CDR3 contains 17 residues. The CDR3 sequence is CASSNSYGQVNTGELFF. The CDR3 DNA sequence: TGTGCCAGCAGTAACTCTTATGGACAGGTGAACACCGGGGAGCTGTTTTTT.

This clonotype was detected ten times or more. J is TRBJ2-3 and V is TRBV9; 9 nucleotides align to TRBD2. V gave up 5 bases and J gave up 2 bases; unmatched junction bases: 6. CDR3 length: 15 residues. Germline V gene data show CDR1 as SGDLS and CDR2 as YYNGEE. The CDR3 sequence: CASSPLAGFTDTQYF. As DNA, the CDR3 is TGTGCCAGCAGTCCCCTAGCGGGGTTCACAGATACGCAGTATTTT.

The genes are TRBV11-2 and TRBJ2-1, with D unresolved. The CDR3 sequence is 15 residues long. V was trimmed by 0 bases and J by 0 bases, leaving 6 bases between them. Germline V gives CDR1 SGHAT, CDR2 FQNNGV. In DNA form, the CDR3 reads TGTGCCAGCAGCTTAGAGATTCGCTCCTACAATGAGCAGTTCTTC. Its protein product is CASSLEIRSYNEQFF.

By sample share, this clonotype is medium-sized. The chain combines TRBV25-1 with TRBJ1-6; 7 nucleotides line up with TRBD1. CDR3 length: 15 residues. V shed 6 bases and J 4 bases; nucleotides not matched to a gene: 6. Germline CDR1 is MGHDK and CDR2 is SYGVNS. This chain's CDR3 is CASRGQLAYNSPLHF. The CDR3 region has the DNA TGTGCCAGCAGGGGACAGCTCGCGTATAATTCACCCCTCCACTTT. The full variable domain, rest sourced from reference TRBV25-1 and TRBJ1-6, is EADIYQTPRYLVIGTGKKITLECSQTMGHDKMYWYQQDPGMELHLIHYSYGVNSTEKGDLSSESTVSRIRTEHFPLTLESARPSHTSQYLCASRGQLAYNSPLHFGNGTRLTVT.

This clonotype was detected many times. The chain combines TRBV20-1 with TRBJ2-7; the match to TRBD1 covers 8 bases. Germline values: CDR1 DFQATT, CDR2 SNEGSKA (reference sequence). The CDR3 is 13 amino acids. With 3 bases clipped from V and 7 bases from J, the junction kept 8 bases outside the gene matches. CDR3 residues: CSASRQGTGEQYF. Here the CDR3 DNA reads TGCAGTGCTAGTAGACAGGGGACGGGGGAGCAGTACTTC.